Listed below are T cell receptor beta chains from one sample, sequenced in a study of blood T cell repertoires in COVID-19. Generated by immunoSEQ multiplex PCR, the TCRdb table keeps only in-frame clones and is missing some. The sample shows under 200,000 clones, 90% to 95% of them seen only once. Sequencing input: peripheral blood. The receptors were gathered from a man in his fifties with acute or convalescent COVID-19. Both conserved end residues are part of each CDR3. Each record gives: clone size, V gene, J gene, D gene, CDR3 DNA, CDR3 protein. A D gene is named only where the DNA matches it firmly. Not every row has a clone size; where given, it reads once, few, many or a size class.

.	TRBV6-4	TRBJ2-3	.	TGTGCCAGCACCAGGAGGCGGCAGGGGAGTGCAGATACGCAGTATTTT	CASTRRRQGSADTQYF
few	TRBV19	TRBJ2-7	TRBD2	TGTGCCAGTAGTATAGCGGGAGGCTACGAGCAGTACTTC	CASSIAGGYEQYF
.	TRBV18	TRBJ2-5	.	TGTGCCAGCTCACCACGGAGGGGCCACCAAGAGACCCAGTACTTC	CASSPRRGHQETQYF
.	TRBV28	TRBJ1-6	.	TGTGCCAGCAGTGCCGCGCCCACTCTCCACTTT	CASSAAPTLHF
.	TRBV5-6	TRBJ1-1	TRBD1	TGTGCCAGCAGGCCCAGGGACAGGGGGGTCACTGAAGCTTTCTTT	CASRPRDRGVTEAFF
.	TRBV5-1	TRBJ1-1	.	TGCGCCAGCAGCCTGACAGCGAACACTGAAGCTTTCTTT	CASSLTANTEAFF
.	TRBV7-9	TRBJ1-4	.	TGTGCCAGCAGCTTACCAGAGAGGGCTGAAAAACTGTTTTTT	CASSLPERAEKLFF
.	TRBV4-2	TRBJ1-2	TRBD1	TGTGCCAGCAGCCCGGGACAGGGGCCCTATGGCTACACCTTC	CASSPGQGPYGYTF
.	TRBV24-1	TRBJ2-1	.	TGTGCCACGGGGGGGCGGGGGAATGACAATGAGCAGTTCTTC	CATGGRGNDNEQFF
.	TRBV18	TRBJ1-1	TRBD1	TGTGCCAGCTCACTGACAGGGGAAAACACTGAAGCTTTCTTT	CASSLTGENTEAFF
.	TRBV6-5	TRBJ1-4	TRBD1	TGTGCCAGCACCCTGCGGGGACAGGACCCTGGGAAACTGTTTTTT	CASTLRGQDPGKLFF
.	TRBV28	TRBJ1-5	.	TGTGCCAGCAGTCCCGGTTGGGGGGGGACCAGCAATCAGCCCCAGCATTTT	CASSPGWGGTSNQPQHF
.	TRBV15	TRBJ2-1	.	TGTGCCACCAGCAGAGATCCCCCGGGGAGGCAGTTCTTC	CATSRDPPGRQFF
.	TRBV7-6	TRBJ2-3	TRBD2	TGTGCCAGCAGCCCGGGGGCGGGAGGTGCAGATACGCAGTATTTT	CASSPGAGGADTQYF
.	TRBV6-6	TRBJ1-2	.	TGTGCCAGCAGTCCCGGACAGAACTATGGCTACACCTTC	CASSPGQNYGYTF
few	TRBV5-6	TRBJ2-5	.	TGTGCCAGCAGCTTGGCCCCAGAAGAGACCCAGTACTTC	CASSLAPEETQYF
.	TRBV4-2	TRBJ2-2	TRBD2	TGTGCCAGCAGCCAAGAGTACGGGGGGGCGACCGGGGAGCTGTTTTTT	CASSQEYGGATGELFF
.	TRBV7-2	TRBJ1-2	.	TGTGCCAGCAGCTCTCAACAGGGAGCCAACTATGGCTACACCTTC	CASSSQQGANYGYTF
.	TRBV19	TRBJ2-2	TRBD1	TGTGCCAGTATCCGACAGGGGGCTGAGACCGGGGAGCTGTTTTTT	CASIRQGAETGELFF
.	TRBV29-1	TRBJ2-3	TRBD1	TGCAGCGTTACACGACAGGGAGATACGCAGTATTTT	CSVTRQGDTQYF
.	TRBV25-1	TRBJ1-2	TRBD1	TGTGCCAGCAAGGTGGGGGACAGTTCCTATGGCCACACCTTC	CASKVGDSSYGHTF
.	TRBV2	TRBJ2-7	TRBD1	TGTGCCAGCACCAGGACAGGGGGCGCTTACGAGCAGTACTTC	CASTRTGGAYEQYF
.	TRBV9	TRBJ2-3	TRBD2	TGTGCCAGCAGCGTAGGAAGCGGGAGGTTTGATACGCAGTATTTT	CASSVGSGRFDTQYF
.	TRBV7-2	TRBJ2-3	.	TGTGCCAGCAGCTTAGCGCAGTTAGGGGGAGGGCCAGATACGCAGTATTTT	CASSLAQLGGGPDTQYF
.	TRBV27	TRBJ2-5	.	TGTGCCAGCAGTTTGGGGCGGAACAGGGACCAAGAGACCCAGTACTTC	CASSLGRNRDQETQYF
.	TRBV7-8	TRBJ2-4	.	TGTGCCAGCAGCTTATTCAGTTTTTTAGCCAAAAACATTCAGTACTTC	CASSLFSFLAKNIQYF
.	TRBV7-9	TRBJ2-2	.	TGTGCCAGCAGCTCCTGGGGGAGGACCGGGGAGCTGTTTTTT	CASSSWGRTGELFF
.	TRBV10-3	TRBJ2-5	.	TGTGCCATCAGTGAGTCGATGCCAGCTGGGAGACAAGAGACCCAGTACTTC	CAISESMPAGRQETQYF
.	TRBV19	TRBJ1-5	TRBD1	TGTGCCAGTAGTCTCCGGACAGGGGCCAGTCAGCCCCAGCATTTT	CASSLRTGASQPQHF
once	TRBV28	TRBJ1-1	.	TGTGCCAGCACCACTTTCTGGGTTGGAGGGACCACTGAAGCTTTCTTT	CASTTFWVGGTTEAFF
few	TRBV6-2/TRBV6-3	TRBJ2-1	TRBD1	TGTGCCAGCAGCCCCCCGGACAGGGGTTCCTACAATGAGCAGTTCTTC	CASSPPDRGSYNEQFF
.	TRBV28	TRBJ1-1	.	TGTGCCAGCAGTCCCACCCCGGGAGGATGGACTGAAGCTTTCTTT	CASSPTPGGWTEAFF
.	TRBV10-2	TRBJ1-4	TRBD1	TGCGCCAGCAGTGAGATGGTGGCAGGGGGTGGAAAACTGTTTTTT	CASSEMVAGGGKLFF
few	TRBV29-1	TRBJ1-2	.	TGCAGCGTTGGGTCCAGGACAAATGGCTACACCTTC	CSVGSRTNGYTF
.	TRBV7-9	TRBJ1-4	TRBD1	TGTGCCAGCAGCCCGGGACAGACTAATGAAAAACTGTTTTTT	CASSPGQTNEKLFF
few	TRBV9	TRBJ1-3	.	TGTGCCAGCAGCCCAGGTCGGGGGAGCTCTGGAAACACCATATATTTT	CASSPGRGSSGNTIYF
.	TRBV7-2	TRBJ1-5	TRBD1	TGTGCCAGCAGCTTAAACAGGGGGCGAGATCAGCCCCAGCATTTT	CASSLNRGRDQPQHF
.	TRBV5-1	TRBJ1-1	.	TGCGCCAGCAGCTTGGTCGACAGGTTGAACACTGAAGCTTTCTTT	CASSLVDRLNTEAFF
.	TRBV7-3	TRBJ1-1	.	TGTGCCAGCAGCTTAACTCTGTCCCAGGGGAACACTGAAGCTTTCTTT	CASSLTLSQGNTEAFF
.	TRBV7-2	TRBJ1-4	TRBD1	TGTGCCAGCAGCTTTAGTTTCGCCAGGGGGAGTGAAAAACTGTTTTTT	CASSFSFARGSEKLFF
.	TRBV5-1	TRBJ1-4	.	TGCGCCAGCAGCTTGGCTTCGGGGAGTGAGGAAAAACTGTTTTTT	CASSLASGSEEKLFF
.	TRBV7-2	TRBJ2-5	.	TGTGCCAGCAGCCGCCTATCCGGGGTCCAAGAGACCCAGTACTTC	CASSRLSGVQETQYF
.	TRBV29-1	TRBJ2-2	TRBD1	TGCAGCGCCCTCGGACAGGGCGGCACCGGGGAGCTGTTTTTT	CSALGQGGTGELFF
.	TRBV27	TRBJ2-1	TRBD1	TGTGCCAGCAGTCGACAGGGCTTGGGGAATGAGCAGTTCTTC	CASSRQGLGNEQFF
.	TRBV7-9	TRBJ2-7	.	TGTGCCAGCAGCTTCCAGGGAACCTACGAGCAGTACTTC	CASSFQGTYEQYF
.	TRBV4-2	TRBJ2-2	TRBD2	TGTGCCAGCAGCCAGGGTCGCGGGGGGCCGAGCACCGGGGAGCTGTTTTTT	CASSQGRGGPSTGELFF
.	TRBV5-1	TRBJ2-1	TRBD2	TGCGCCAGCAGCTTTTTTTCTAGCGGGGTCTCCTACAATGAGCAGTTCTTC	CASSFFSSGVSYNEQFF
few	TRBV30	TRBJ2-1	.	TGTGCCTGGAGTGTCGGGGGTTCCTACAATGAGCAGTTCTTC	CAWSVGGSYNEQFF
.	TRBV21-1	TRBJ1-5	.	TGTGCCAGCAGCAAAGGGACAGGGACCATTAATCAGCCCCAGCATTTT	CASSKGTGTINQPQHF
.	TRBV4-1	TRBJ2-7	.	TGCGCCAGCAGCCAATTACAGCACTCCTACGAGCAGTACTTC	CASSQLQHSYEQYF